Following are 23 T cell receptor beta chains from one sample sequenced in a study of CD8 T cells in Susac syndrome. Reverse transcription of 0.5 to 1 ug RNA was performed with random hexamers. Using its own MiXCR run on the immunoSEQ multiplex PCR reads, TCRdb lists one record per CDR3 protein. Of approximately 26,000 distinct CDR3 sequences in the sample, around 95% were seen once. Sequenced sample: CD8+ T cells from PBMCs. These receptors were taken from a human donor in good health.

The chain recombines TRBV6-2 or TRBV6-3 with TRBJ2-3, with D maybe TRBD1 (6 bases). The CDR3 contains 15 residues. V lost 5 bases to trimming and J lost 2 bases, with 14 bases between them. Germline CDR1 is MNHEY and CDR2 is SVGEGT. The CDR3 spells CASSIGQLITDTQYF. The CDR3 DNA follows: TGTGCCAGCAGTATTGGACAGTTGATCACAGATACGCAGTATTTT.

The sample holds one count of this clonotype. The chain carries TRBV11-3 and TRBJ2-7; perhaps TRBD2 as D (5 bases). With 8 bases removed from V and 6 bases from J, the gap between germline ends came to 14 bases. The germline V gene has CDR1 SGHNT and CDR2 YENEEA. The CDR3 length is 12 residues. The chain's CDR3 is CASSLARGEQYF. CDR3 bases: TGTGCCAGCTCCCTGGCCCGGGGCGAGCAGTACTTC.

Only a few counts were recorded for this clonotype. This rearrangement joins TRBV5-1 to TRBJ2-7; 9 bases are shared with TRBD1. The J segment lost 3 bases and the V segment lost 4 bases, leaving 11 bases of the junction unmatched. Germline CDR1 and CDR2: SGHRS and YFSETQ. The CDR3 sequence is 16 residues long. DNA for the CDR3: TGCGCCAGCAGCACCGGGACAGGGAATTCTCTCTACGAGCAGTACTTC. Its protein is CASSTGTGNSLYEQYF.

This clonotype was counted only a few times. The CDR3 coding sequence is TGCAGCGTCGCCTTAGGTAGAGGGGGCTACGAGCAGTACTTC. It specifies CSVALGRGGYEQYF. This chain connects TRBV29-1 to TRBJ2-7, with a possible D match to TRBD1 (6 bases). Germline V gives CDR1 SQVTM, CDR2 ANQGSEA. The V end lost 6 bases, the J end lost 3 bases, and 18 bases lay between the germline ends. The CDR3 runs 14 residues.

The chain recombines TRBV5-6 with TRBJ2-3, with TRBD1 identical over 7 bases. V was clipped by 3 bases and J by 2 bases; unmatched bases: 9. CDR1 SGHDT and CDR2 YYEEEE come from the germline V gene. The CDR3 is 16 amino acids. CDR3 residues: CASSWGTAPHTDTQYF. In DNA, the CDR3 is TGTGCCAGCAGCTGGGGGACAGCACCTCACACAGATACGCAGTATTTT.

The rearrangement links TRBV20-1 to TRBJ1-1, with D maybe TRBD1 (5 bases). This CDR3 has 13 amino acids. Germline values: CDR1 DFQATT, CDR2 SNEGSKA (reference sequence). Trimming removed 0 bases at V and 5 bases at J, with 10 bases between. The DNA for the CDR3 is TGCAGTGCTAGAGATCGGGGGGGAACTGAAGCTTTCTTT. It encodes CSARDRGGTEAFF.

V usage is TRBV25-1 and J usage is TRBJ2-3, with 8 bases lining up with TRBD1. This CDR3 region has 16 residues. The V segment lost 1 base and the J segment 4 bases; nucleotides outside the gene matches: 7. Germline V gene data show CDR1 as MGHDK and CDR2 as SYGVNS. CDR3 in amino acids: CASSEWEGTGADTQYF. DNA for the CDR3: TGTGCCAGCAGTGAATGGGAAGGGACAGGTGCAGATACGCAGTATTTT. The full variable domain, its missing parts supplied by reference TRBV25-1 and TRBJ2-3, is EADIYQTPRYLVIGTGKKITLECSQTMGHDKMYWYQQDPGMELHLIHYSYGVNSTEKGDLSSESTVSRIRTEHFPLTLESARPSHTSQYLCASSEWEGTGADTQYFGPGTRLTVL.

The chain is built from TRBV6-2 or TRBV6-3 and TRBJ2-2; D is perhaps TRBD2 (5 bases). V was pared by 7 bases and J by 6 bases, with 9 bases between. CDR3 length equals 12 residues. Per germline, CDR1 MNHEY and CDR2 SVGEGT. The CDR3 DNA reads as TGTGCCAGCAACGCGGGTTCCGGGGAGCTGTTTTTT. It encodes CASNAGSGELFF.

This clonotype has only one observation. V usage is TRBV9 and J usage is TRBJ2-3, with D perhaps matching TRBD1 (5 bases). The CDR3 runs 16 residues. V was pared by 0 bases and J by 0 bases, with 11 bases between. Germline V gene data show CDR1 as SGDLS and CDR2 as YYNGEE. This chain's CDR3 is CASSVEAGPSTDTQYF. The CDR3 coding sequence is TGTGCCAGCAGCGTAGAGGCAGGGCCTAGCACAGATACGCAGTATTTT.

The CDR3 DNA reads as TGTGCCAGCAGTGAAGCGATCCAGAGGGCATCAAGCACAGATACGCAGTATTTT. As protein: CASSEAIQRASSTDTQYF. This chain joins TRBV2 and TRBJ2-3; D is possibly TRBD2 (5 bases). Germline-derived CDR1 and CDR2 are SNHLY and FYNNEI. The CDR3 is 18 amino acids. Deletions cut 0 bases from V and 0 bases from J, with 16 bases between.

This chain connects TRBV6-4 to TRBJ2-1, with TRBD2 matching 7 bases. With V trimmed by 5 bases and J by 7 bases, 2 bases remained unmatched. CDR3 length: 12 amino acids. Looked up from germline, CDR1 is MRHNA and CDR2 is SNTAGT. The CDR3 nucleotides are TGTGCCAGCAGTAGCGGGGAGAATGAGCAGTTCTTC. It translates to CASSSGENEQFF.

V and J are TRBV9 and TRBJ2-3; possibly TRBD1 for D (6 bases). The germline CDR1 and CDR2 sequences are SGDLS and YYNGEE. Trimming took off 4 bases at V and 3 bases at J, with 15 bases between the two ends. The CDR3 spans 15 residues. CDR3 in amino acids: CASSLSGVGTDTQYF. The CDR3 region has the DNA TGTGCCAGCAGCCTCTCAGGGGTGGGGACAGATACGCAGTATTTT.

The chain couples TRBV7-2 to TRBJ1-4; D is unresolved. Germline V gene lookup returns CDR1 SGHTA and CDR2 FQGNSA. V shed 1 base and J shed 8 bases, with 8 bases lying between them. This CDR3 is 13 amino acids long. The CDR3 nucleotides read TGTGCCAGCAGCTTAGGGTTGCGGGAAAAACTGTTTTTT. It yields the protein CASSLGLREKLFF.

The rearrangement joins TRBV5-5 to TRBJ1-2, with 7 bases fitting TRBD1. The germline V gene has CDR1 SGHKS and CDR2 YYEKEE (reference sequence). The CDR3 is 16 residues long. After removal of 4 bases from V and 2 bases from J, the junction contained 11 bases not matched to a gene. The CDR3 DNA sequence: TGTGCCAGCAGCAGGAGTTACAGGGGAGCCAACTATGGCTACACCTTC. It codes for CASSRSYRGANYGYTF.

This rearrangement joins TRBV11-2 to TRBJ2-7; the D gene could be TRBD1 or TRBD2 (5 bases each). Trimming stripped 1 base from V and 6 bases from J, with 10 bases between. CDR3 length: 13 amino acids. Per the germline V gene, CDR1 is SGHAT and CDR2 is FQNNGV. Here the CDR3 reads CASSLGGILEQYF. CDR3 DNA: TGTGCCAGCAGCTTAGGGGGGATTCTCGAGCAGTACTTC.

This clonotype showed up just once. The rearrangement links TRBV13 to TRBJ1-6; D gene uncertain. V lost 5 bases and J lost 5, with 16 bases in between. The CDR3 runs 16 residues. Germline values: CDR1 PRHDT, CDR2 FYEKMQ (reference sequence). As DNA, the CDR3 is TGTGCCAGCAGCCCCAGGAATGAGCCCGATAATTCACCCCTCCACTTT. Residues: CASSPRNEPDNSPLHF.

The rearrangement joins TRBV7-9 to TRBJ2-1, with TRBD2 matching over 8 bases. CDR1 and CDR2 (germline): SEHNR, FQNEAQ (reference sequence). After removal of 0 bases from V and 6 bases from J, the junction contained 7 bases not matched to a gene. The CDR3 sequence is 16 residues long. In DNA form, the CDR3 reads TGTGCCAGCAGCTTAGCCCGGGGGGGCCCTAGCAATGAGCAGTTCTTC. Encoded protein: CASSLARGGPSNEQFF.

The V gene is TRBV5-1, the J gene TRBJ2-1, with D unclear. Germline CDR1 SGHRS, CDR2 YFSETQ. This CDR3 is built from 15 residues. Trimming took 0 bases from V and 4 from J, leaving 11 bases between them. DNA for the CDR3: TGCGCCAGCAGCTTGGAGAGGAGTCTATACAATGAGCAGTTCTTC. Protein sequence: CASSLERSLYNEQFF.

The chain has TRBV6-5 and TRBJ2-6, with a weak D call TRBD1 (6 bases). Per the germline V gene, CDR1 is MNHEY and CDR2 is SVGAGI. This CDR3 has 17 amino acids. V was cut by 2 bases and J by 4 bases, with 15 bases left in between. The CDR3 sequence is CASSYTGTLSGANVLTF. CDR3 DNA sequence: TGTGCCAGCAGTTACACCGGGACATTGTCCGGGGCCAACGTCCTGACTTTC.

The rearrangement links TRBV10-3 to TRBJ2-1; no reliable D call. Germline V gene sequence: CDR1 ENHRY, CDR2 SYGVKD. With 7 bases removed from V and 4 bases from J, the gap between germline ends came to 14 bases. There are 14 residues in the CDR3. DNA for the CDR3: TGTGCCATCATTTGGAGTAGAGTATACAATGAGCAGTTCTTC. Translated: CAIIWSRVYNEQFF.

V is TRBV27 and J is TRBJ1-1, with D tentatively TRBD1 (6 bases). The V gene lost 3 bases and the J gene lost 3 bases, with 8 bases spanning the gap. This CDR3 contains 13 residues. Germline CDR1 MNHEY, CDR2 SMNVEV (reference sequence). The CDR3 bases are TGTGCCAGCAGTTTGTACAGGGACACTGAAGCTTTCTTT. Translating it yields CASSLYRDTEAFF.

The chain has TRBV15 and TRBJ1-1; a weak D match, TRBD1 (6 bases). V dropped 5 bases and J dropped 13 bases, with 26 bases sitting between them. CDR1 LNHNV and CDR2 YYDKDF come from the germline V gene (reference sequence). CDR3 length equals 15 residues. CDR3 protein: CATSPPRGGALKLFF. The CDR3 DNA is TGTGCCACCAGCCCACCGAGGGGGGGGGCTCTGAAGCTTTTCTTT.

A note on this clonotype: The junction departs from germline at one end; a sequencing error may be responsible. The gene calls are TRBV11-2 and TRBJ1-2, with TRBD1 identical over 7 bases. Germline V gives CDR1 SGHAT, CDR2 FQNNGV. This CDR3 spans 13 amino acids. CDR3: CASSLEGQRFDTF. DNA of the CDR3: TGTGCCAGCAGCCTAGAGGGACAGCGCTTTGACACCTTC.